The 10 T cell receptor beta chains presented below share a single source sample, sequenced in a study of multiple sclerosis patients with progressive multifocal leukoencephalopathy. This table comes from immunoSEQ multiplex PCR, and its TCRdb copy is limited to in-frame clones, with some not included. The repertoire has tens of thousands of clones, about 92% of them found once; the top ten carry 1.9%. Indicated time point: before natalizumab initiation. Sequencing input: PBMCs. These receptor sequences come from a man younger than 40 with multiple sclerosis.

The CDR3 nucleotides read TGTGCCAGTAGTATCTACGGGCAAGCCTACGAGCAGTACTTC. Protein product: CASSIYGQAYEQYF. The rearrangement uses TRBV19 and TRBJ2-7; D is unclear. The CDR3 runs to 14 residues. The ends were cut back, 3 bases at V and 2 bases at J, with 11 bases in the middle. Germline loops: CDR1 LNHDA, CDR2 SQIVND (reference sequence).

This rearrangement joins TRBV7-6 to TRBJ2-2; D may be TRBD1 (5 bases). The CDR3 has 13 residues. Deletions cut 1 base from V and 6 bases from J, with 6 bases between. Looked up from germline, CDR1 is SGHVS and CDR2 is FNYEAQ. As DNA, the CDR3 is TGTGCCAGCAGCTTAGAACAGGCCGGGGAGCTGTTTTTT. Residues: CASSLEQAGELFF.

This clone was seen only once. V usage is TRBV5-1 and J usage is TRBJ1-2; D ambiguous. This CDR3 comprises 16 residues. CDR1 SGHRS and CDR2 YFSETQ come from the germline V gene. Deletions cut 0 bases from V and 4 bases from J, with 16 bases between. CDR3 sequence: CASSLAPRREGYGYTF. For the CDR3, the DNA is TGCGCCAGCAGCTTGGCTCCCAGGAGGGAAGGCTATGGCTACACCTTC.

J is TRBJ2-3 and V is TRBV11-3; D remains unclear. This CDR3 has 15 amino acids. Trimming removed 1 base from V and 0 bases from J, with 8 bases in between. The germline CDR1 and CDR2 sequences are SGHNT and YENEEA. The CDR3 bases are TGTGCCAGCAGCTTAGGGGCAGGTAGCACAGATACGCAGTATTTT. Amino acid sequence: CASSLGAGSTDTQYF.

The chain links TRBV7-9 to TRBJ2-7; D gene ambiguous. CDR3 length equals 12 residues. V was cut by 4 bases and J by 1 base, with 5 bases left in between. Per the germline V gene, CDR1 is SEHNR and CDR2 is FQNEAQ (reference sequence). In nucleotides, the CDR3 is TGTGCCAGCAGCTCGGCTTCCTACGAGCAGTACTTC. Protein: CASSSASYEQYF.

This sequence joins TRBV2 and TRBJ2-5, with 8 bases fitting TRBD1. The germline V gene has CDR1 SNHLY and CDR2 FYNNEI. The CDR3 totals 15 residues. V lost 5 bases to trimming and J lost 5 bases; unmatched junction nucleotides: 10. DNA for the CDR3: TGTGCCAGCAGTCTGGCAGGGGGCGTTGACGAGACCCAGTACTTC. Amino acids: CASSLAGGVDETQYF.

This sequence joins TRBV19 and TRBJ2-3, with D hard to call. The V gene's germline CDR1 is LNHDA and CDR2 SQIVND (reference sequence). V dropped 0 bases and J dropped 1 base, with 14 bases sitting between them. The CDR3 is 17 amino acids. CDR3 DNA sequence: TGTGCCAGTAGTATAGACCGGACGTTCCGGGGCACAGATACGCAGTATTTT. This sequence encodes CASSIDRTFRGTDTQYF.

V gene TRBV5-1 combines with J gene TRBJ1-1; tentative D call: TRBD1 (6 bases). Looked up from germline, CDR1 is SGHRS and CDR2 is YFSETQ. V was cut by 0 bases and J by 5 bases, with 11 bases left in between. There are 14 residues in the CDR3. CDR3 loop: CASSLDRAYTEAFF. The DNA for the CDR3 is TGCGCCAGCAGCTTGGACAGGGCTTATACTGAAGCTTTCTTT.

The chain links TRBV11-3 to TRBJ2-1; no definite D call. CDR1 SGHNT and CDR2 YENEEA come from the germline V gene. The CDR3 consists of 15 residues. V was trimmed by 5 bases and J by 8 bases, leaving 19 bases between them. The chain's CDR3 is CASSPRGRVRDEQFF. The CDR3 DNA is TGTGCCAGCAGCCCGCGCGGTAGGGTACGCGATGAGCAGTTCTTC.

V and J are TRBV7-6 and TRBJ2-3; the D is unclear. Germline V gene data show CDR1 as SGHVS and CDR2 as FNYEAQ. The V end was cut by 0 bases, the J end by 2 bases, with 9 bases between. CDR3 size: 15 residues. This CDR3 reads CASSLAQSDTDTQYF. The CDR3 bases are TGTGCCAGCAGCTTAGCACAAAGCGACACAGATACGCAGTATTTT.